The following is a T cell receptor beta chain sequence with its context. The PCR used 60 Vbeta and 13 Jbeta primers. Profiled with immunoSEQ multiplex PCR; TCRdb holds only in-frame clones, not every one. The sample contains roughly 100,000 clones, around 60% of which appear only once. The data stem from a study of cytomegalovirus exposure and HLA in healthy donors. Sequenced sample: PBMCs. The sequence was collected from a woman between 45 and 65 years old in good health and CMV-seronegative.

CDR3 DNA sequence: TGCGCCAGCAGCTTGGACCGGGGGGGCCTGTCCGGGGAGCTGTTTTTT. Translated: CASSLDRGGLSGELFF. The chain carries TRBV5-1 and TRBJ2-2, with TRBD2 matching over 8 bases. The J segment lost 6 bases and the V segment lost 0 bases, leaving 7 bases of the junction unmatched. The CDR3 covers 16 residues. Germline-derived CDR1 and CDR2 are SGHRS and YFSETQ. The entire variable domain, with the rest obtained from reference TRBV5-1 and TRBJ2-2, is as follows: KAGVTQTPRYLIKTRGQQVTLSCSPISGHRSVSWYQQTPGQGLQFLFEYFSETQRNKGNFPGRFSGRQFSNSRSEMNVSTLELGDSALYLCASSLDRGGLSGELFFGEGSRLTVL.